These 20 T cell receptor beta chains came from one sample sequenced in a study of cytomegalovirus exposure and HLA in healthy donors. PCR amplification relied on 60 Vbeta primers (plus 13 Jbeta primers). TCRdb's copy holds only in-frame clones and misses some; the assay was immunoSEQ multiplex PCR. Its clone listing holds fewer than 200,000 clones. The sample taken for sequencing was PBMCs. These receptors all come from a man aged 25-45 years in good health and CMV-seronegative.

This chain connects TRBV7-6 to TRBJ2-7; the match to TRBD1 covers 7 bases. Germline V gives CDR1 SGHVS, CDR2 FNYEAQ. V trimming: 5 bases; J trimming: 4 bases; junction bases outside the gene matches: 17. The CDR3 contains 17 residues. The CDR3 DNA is TGTGCCAGCAGCCCCTTCCCGACAGGGAAAAAAGAGTACGAGCAGTACTTC. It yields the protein CASSPFPTGKKEYEQYF.

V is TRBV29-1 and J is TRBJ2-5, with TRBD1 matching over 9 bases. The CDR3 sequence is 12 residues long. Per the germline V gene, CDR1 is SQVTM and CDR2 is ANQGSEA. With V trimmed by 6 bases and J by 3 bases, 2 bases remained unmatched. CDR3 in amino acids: CSVGQGEETQYF. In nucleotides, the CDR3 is TGCAGCGTGGGACAGGGCGAAGAGACCCAGTACTTC.

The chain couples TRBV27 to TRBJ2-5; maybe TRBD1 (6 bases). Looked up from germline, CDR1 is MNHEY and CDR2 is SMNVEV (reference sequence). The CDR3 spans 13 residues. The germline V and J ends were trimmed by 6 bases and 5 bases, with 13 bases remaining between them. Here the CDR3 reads CASRVWQGETQYF. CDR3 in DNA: TGTGCCAGCAGAGTTTGGCAGGGGGAGACCCAGTACTTC.

The CDR3 DNA reads as TGTGCCAGCAGAGATGACAGGGGAAATGAAAAACTGTTTTTT. Protein product: CASRDDRGNEKLFF. The chain uses TRBV25-1 and TRBJ1-4; 8 bases align to TRBD1. The CDR3 extends over 14 amino acids. Germline V gene data show CDR1 as MGHDK and CDR2 as SYGVNS. The V gene end was trimmed by 6 bases and the J gene end by 5 bases; junction bases not matched to a gene: 5.

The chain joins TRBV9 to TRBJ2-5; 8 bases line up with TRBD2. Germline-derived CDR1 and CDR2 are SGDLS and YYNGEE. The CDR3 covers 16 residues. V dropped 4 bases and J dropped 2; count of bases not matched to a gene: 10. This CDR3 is CASSIGGSGVQETQYF. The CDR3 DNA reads TGTGCCAGCAGCATCGGGGGTAGCGGGGTTCAAGAGACCCAGTACTTC.

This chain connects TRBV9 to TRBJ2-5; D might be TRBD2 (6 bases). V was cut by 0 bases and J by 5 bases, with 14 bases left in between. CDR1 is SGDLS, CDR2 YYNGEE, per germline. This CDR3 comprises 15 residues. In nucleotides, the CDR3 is TGTGCCAGCAGCGTAGCCCCAGGGCGGGACGAGACCCAGTACTTC. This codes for CASSVAPGRDETQYF.

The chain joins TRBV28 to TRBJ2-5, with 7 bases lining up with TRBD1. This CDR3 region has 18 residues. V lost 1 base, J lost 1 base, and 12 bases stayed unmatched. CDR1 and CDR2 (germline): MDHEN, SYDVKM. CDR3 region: CASSLSPNRGQLQETQYF. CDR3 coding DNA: TGTGCCAGCAGTTTATCTCCCAACAGGGGTCAACTCCAAGAGACCCAGTACTTC.

The CDR3 sequence: CASSSRSTNPSNTEAFF. The CDR3 nucleotides read TGTGCCAGCAGCTCCCGCTCAACAAATCCCTCGAACACTGAAGCTTTCTTT. The rearrangement links TRBV7-9 to TRBJ1-1; D ambiguous. The germline V gene encodes CDR1 SEHNR and CDR2 FQNEAQ (reference sequence). The length of the CDR3 is 17 residues. V was trimmed by 4 bases and J by 1 base, leaving 19 bases between them.

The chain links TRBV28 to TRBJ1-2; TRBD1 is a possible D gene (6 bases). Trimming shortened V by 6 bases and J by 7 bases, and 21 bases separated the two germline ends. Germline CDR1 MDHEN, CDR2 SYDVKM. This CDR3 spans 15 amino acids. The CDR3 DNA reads TGTGCCAGCAGACCAAGGGGGGGTTTCGTGAGTGGCTACACCTTC. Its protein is CASRPRGGFVSGYTF.

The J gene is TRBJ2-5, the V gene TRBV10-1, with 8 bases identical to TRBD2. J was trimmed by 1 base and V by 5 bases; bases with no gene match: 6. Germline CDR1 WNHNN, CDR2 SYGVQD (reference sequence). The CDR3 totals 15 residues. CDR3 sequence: CASSYGLARQETQYF. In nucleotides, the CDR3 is TGCGCCAGCAGTTACGGACTAGCCCGCCAAGAGACCCAGTACTTC.

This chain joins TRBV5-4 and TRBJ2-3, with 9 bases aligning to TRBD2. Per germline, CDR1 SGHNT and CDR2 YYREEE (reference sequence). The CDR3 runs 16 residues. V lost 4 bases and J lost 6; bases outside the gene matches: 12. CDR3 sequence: CASSRASGTTLDTQYF. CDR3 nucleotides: TGTGCCAGCAGCCGTGCTAGCGGGACGACGCTGGATACGCAGTATTTT.

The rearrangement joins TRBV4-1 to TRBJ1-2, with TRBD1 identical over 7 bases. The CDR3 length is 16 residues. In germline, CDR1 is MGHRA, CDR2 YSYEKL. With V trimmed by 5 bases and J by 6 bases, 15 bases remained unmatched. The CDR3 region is CASSKSSGQSGDGYTF. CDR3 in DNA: TGCGCCAGCAGCAAATCCTCGGGACAGAGTGGCGATGGCTACACCTTC.

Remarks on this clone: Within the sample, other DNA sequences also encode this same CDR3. The CDR3 here is CASSLGLAGESSYNEQFF. As DNA, the CDR3 is TGCGCCAGCAGCTTGGGACTAGCGGGAGAGAGCTCCTACAATGAGCAGTTCTTC. The chain links TRBV4-1 to TRBJ2-1, with 14 bases aligning to TRBD2. The germline CDR1 and CDR2 sequences are MGHRA and YSYEKL. CDR3 length: 18 amino acids. Losses at the gene ends were 5 bases for V and 0 bases for J; bases not matched to a gene: 6.

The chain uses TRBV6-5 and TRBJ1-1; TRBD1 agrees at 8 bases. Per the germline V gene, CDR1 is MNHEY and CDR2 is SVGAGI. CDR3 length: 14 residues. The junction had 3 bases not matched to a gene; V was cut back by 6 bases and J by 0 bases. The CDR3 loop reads CASSQDRVNTEAFF. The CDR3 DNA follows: TGTGCCAGCAGCCAGGACAGGGTGAACACTGAAGCTTTCTTT.

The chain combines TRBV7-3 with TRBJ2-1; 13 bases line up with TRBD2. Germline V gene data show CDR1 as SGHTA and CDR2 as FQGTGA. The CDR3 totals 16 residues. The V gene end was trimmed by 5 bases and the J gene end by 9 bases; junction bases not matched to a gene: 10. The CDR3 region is CASSLGLAGVKGEQFF. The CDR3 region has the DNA TGTGCCAGCAGCCTTGGACTAGCGGGGGTAAAGGGTGAGCAGTTCTTC.

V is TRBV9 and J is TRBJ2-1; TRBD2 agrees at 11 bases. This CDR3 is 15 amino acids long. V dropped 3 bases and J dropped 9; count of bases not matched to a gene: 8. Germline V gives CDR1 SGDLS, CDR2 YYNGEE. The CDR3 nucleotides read TGTGCCAGCAGCGCGACTAGCGGGACTATTATTGAGCAGTTCTTC. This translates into CASSATSGTIIEQFF.

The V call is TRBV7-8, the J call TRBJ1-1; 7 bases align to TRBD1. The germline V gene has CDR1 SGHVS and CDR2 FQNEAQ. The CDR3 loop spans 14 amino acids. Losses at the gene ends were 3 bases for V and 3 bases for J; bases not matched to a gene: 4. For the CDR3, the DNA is TGTGCCAGCAGCTTGAGGGGGCGGTACACTGAAGCTTTCTTT. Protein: CASSLRGRYTEAFF. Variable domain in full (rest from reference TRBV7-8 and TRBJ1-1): GAGVSQSPRYKVAKRGQDVALRCDPISGHVSLFWYQQALGQGPEFLTYFQNEAQLDKSGLPSDRFFAERPEGSVSTLKIQRTQQEDSAVYLCASSLRGRYTEAFFGQGTRLTVV.

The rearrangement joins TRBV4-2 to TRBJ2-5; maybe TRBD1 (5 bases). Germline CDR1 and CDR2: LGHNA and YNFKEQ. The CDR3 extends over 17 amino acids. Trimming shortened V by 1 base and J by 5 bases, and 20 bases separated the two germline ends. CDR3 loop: CASSQGSSGSVGETQYF. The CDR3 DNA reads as TGTGCCAGCAGCCAAGGCTCCTCAGGGTCCGTGGGGGAGACCCAGTACTTC.

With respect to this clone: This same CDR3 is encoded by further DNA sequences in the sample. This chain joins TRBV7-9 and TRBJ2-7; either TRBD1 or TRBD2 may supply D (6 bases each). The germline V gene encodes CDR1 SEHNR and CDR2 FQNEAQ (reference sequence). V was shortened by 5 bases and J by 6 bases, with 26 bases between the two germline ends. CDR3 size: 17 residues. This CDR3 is CASSLGGLTNPLGEQYF. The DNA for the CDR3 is TGTGCCAGCAGCCTAGGGGGACTCACAAATCCTCTGGGCGAGCAGTACTTC.

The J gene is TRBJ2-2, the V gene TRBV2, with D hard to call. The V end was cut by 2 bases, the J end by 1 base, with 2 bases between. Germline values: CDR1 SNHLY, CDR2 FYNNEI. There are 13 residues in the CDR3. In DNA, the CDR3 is TGTGCCAGCAGTGAACAGAACACCGGGGAGCTGTTTTTT. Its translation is CASSEQNTGELFF.